This TCR beta chain was sequenced for a study of blood T cells in healthy people across ages. The study, taken as a whole, reports: With unsorted PBMCs, a conclusive comparison of naive versus antigen-experienced cells was not possible. The long-lived group displayed more naive CD4+ cells, plus higher diversity, than the aged donors did.

The table lists this clonotype with a count of one. Its antigen remains unidentified. Germline V lookup: CDR1 KGHSH, CDR2 LQKENI. Trimming stripped 1 base from V and 3 bases from J, with 16 bases between. The CDR3 has 17 amino acids. Alongside a J-beta primer mix, a sample-barcoded 5' primer served in a second PCR lasting 7 to 11 cycles. Every cDNA molecule bore a tag from a template-switch adaptor containing 12 random nucleotides. TCRdb reprocessed the 5' RACE reads via MiXCR and lists one record per CDR3 protein. The sample records around 1,100,000 distinct CDR3 sequences, more than 30% being singletons.

This sequence originates from a man younger than 35 in good health. The chain carries TRBV18 and TRBJ1-3; D perhaps matches TRBD1 (5 bases). The sample consisted of blood. This CDR3 is CASSPQPDTADGNTIYF. DNA of the CDR3: TGTGCCAGCTCACCACAACCGGACACGGCAGATGGAAACACCATATATTTT. Supplemented by reference TRBV18 and TRBJ1-3, the full variable domain reads NAGVMQNPRHLVRRRGQEARLRCSPMKGHSHVYWYRQLPEEGLKFMVYLQKENIIDESGMPKERFSAEFPKEGPSILRIQQVVRGDSAAYFCASSPQPDTADGNTIYFGEGSWLTVV.